This TCR beta chain is drawn from a study of PD-L1 blockade in urothelial cancer (dated by TCRdb to about 2017). Regarding the complete study: All patients started therapy around 2014 and received atezolizumab 1,200 mg intravenously every 3 weeks. About 90% of the roughly 29 patients were identified as males with urothelial cancer of bladder origin, and a prior smoking history was reported by 18 of 29 patients. Blood samples gave a median of about 150,000 T cells and tens of thousands of unique TCRs, with a median clonality of around 0.074. Somatic, immune and clinical correlates of response to PD-L1 blockade with atezolizumab in urothelial cancer were the focus of an exploratory multi-omic analysis. In the same patients, whole exome sequencing and RNA sequencing of pretreatment tumors were performed in addition to TCR sequencing. Eight to ten patients achieved durable clinical benefit and about 22 did not. Pretreatment blood TCR-seq was available for about 28 patients, at least one posttreatment blood collection was obtained for 25 or so patients, and tumor TCR-seq was available for 25 or so patients. Blood samples were analyzed at two time points: 3 weeks after treatment start (second dose) and 6 weeks after treatment start. Durable clinical benefit was defined as progression-free survival longer than 6 months, and TCR features were also tested against progression-free and overall survival. Patients had an ECOG performance status of 0 or 1 and had received between 0 and 3 prior chemotherapy regimens. Pretreatment tumor samples, along with matched peripheral blood collected serially before and after atezolizumab treatment, underwent TCR sequencing.

What the study reported, not specific to this receptor: Improved progression-free and overall survival was found to be associated with pretreatment peripheral blood TCR clonality below the median. Among patients with durable benefit, tumor-associated TCR clones showed greater expansion in peripheral blood 3 weeks after treatment started (n of about 21, p = 0.022). Because of the small sample size (n ≈ 30) and the many exploratory analyses performed, the results are intended to be regarded as hypothesis-generating.

Taken from the germline V gene, the CDR1 and CDR2 loops are SGHTA and FQGTGA. V is cut back by 2 bases and J by 6 bases, with 1 base in the junction unmatched. Reading from cysteine to phenylalanine, the CDR3 counts 14 amino acids. Only the CDR3 part of the read is kept: 42 bases, read in frame from the first base. Synthetic TCR analog templates were spiked into each PCR to estimate absolute template abundance from read counts. The immunoSEQ assay used bias-controlled V and J gene primers to amplify TCRbeta CDR3 regions from genomic DNA. Sequencing of rearranged TCRbeta segments was done at approximately 20X coverage. The authors' analysis ran thus. Sequencing errors were corrected by clustering and CDR3s were annotated against IMGT to assign V, D and J genes. Out-of-frame and stop-codon sequences were excluded, and only productive TCRbeta rearrangements were used in downstream analyses. Clonality was calculated as one minus the Shannon entropy normalized by the log of the number of unique productive sequences. Fisher's exact test with Benjamini-Hochberg correction, using a cutoff of adjusted p below 0.01, was how clones that differed between time points or between blood and tumor were identified. This immuneACCESS table, as held by TCRdb, lists in-frame sequences with V and J called but not all clones. Of the missing ones, under half trace to an unresolved V gene in checked studies; the others have no known cause. The D gene and trimming were derived from the DNA, and the V and J assignments and clone size from that table. Within this sample are about 91,000 clones, with roughly 83% of them counted one time only. Under 9.5% of the sample is in the top ten clones.

Sample time point, as interpreted from the label and publication: peripheral blood 6 weeks after treatment start. The cohort included about 27 patients with locally advanced or metastatic urothelial carcinoma who were treated at Memorial Sloan Kettering on a trial protocol. Peripheral blood mononuclear cells were collected pretreatment and during treatment, at between 1 and 8 total time points per patient. The Qiagen DNeasy Blood extraction kit was used to purify genomic DNA from total PBMCs and from tumor samples. Collected pretreatment and during treatment, PBMCs were isolated and stored as previously described. Remarks on this clone: What this receptor recognizes is not known. Base qualities are not recorded, but no much larger clone differs from it by a single base.

This chain joins TRBV7-3 to TRBJ1-6, with 7 junctional bases fitting TRBD1. The TCR sequence derives from a man aged 70 or older with urothelial cancer. The sequencing here drew on PBMCs, taken around atezolizumab (anti-PD-L1) treatment. This receptor carries the CDR3 CASSLDRVNSPLHF. The DNA sequence reads TGTGCCAGCAGCTTAGACAGGGTTAATTCACCCCTCCACTTT.